Listed here is a single T cell receptor beta chain. This CDR3 spans 14 amino acids. Germline V lookup: CDR1 MGHDK, CDR2 SYGVNS. The V gene lost 1 base and the J gene lost 0 bases, with 6 bases spanning the gap. This sample was included in a study of T cell changes during pregnancy in multiple sclerosis. Assay: immunoSEQ multiplex PCR; the TCRdb copy retains only in-frame clones and omits some. Here the sample spans about 62,000 clones, over 80% being singletons. The source is a female donor in good health, enrolled as a control in a pregnancy study. The chain uses TRBV25-1 and TRBJ1-1; D perhaps matches TRBD1 (5 bases). Sequencing used peripheral blood, obtained in the second trimester of pregnancy. The CDR3 reads CASSESGLNTEAFF. CDR3 coding DNA: TGTGCCAGCAGTGAATCAGGGTTGAACACTGAAGCTTTCTTT.